A selection of T cell receptor beta chains follows, all from one sample in a study of T cell responses to AZD1222 COVID-19 vaccine. Assay used: immunoSEQ multiplex PCR; TCRdb lists only in-frame clones, some missing. The sample has around 69,000 clones; approximately 91% are singletons. This material consisted of peripheral blood, taken on day 0 of AZD1222 vaccination. These receptors all come from an adult in good health. The conserved cysteine and the conserved F or W are not part of the CDR3 here. The order of the fields is clone size, D gene, V gene, J gene, CDR3 protein. A D gene is named only where the DNA matches it firmly. Not all rows give a size; the values are once, few, many and, for expanded clones, a class.

clone size: .; D gene: .; V gene: TRBV5-1; J gene: TRBJ2-2; CDR3 protein: ASSSLHPPNTGELF
clone size: .; D gene: .; V gene: TRBV9; J gene: TRBJ2-2; CDR3 protein: ASSVARTLVGELF
clone size: .; D gene: .; V gene: TRBV12-3/TRBV12-4; J gene: TRBJ2-5; CDR3 protein: ASSLEETQY
clone size: .; D gene: .; V gene: TRBV7-9; J gene: TRBJ1-3; CDR3 protein: ASSRGSGNTIY
clone size: .; D gene: .; V gene: TRBV18; J gene: TRBJ2-3; CDR3 protein: ASSPPGTDTQY
clone size: .; D gene: .; V gene: TRBV3-1/TRBV3-2; J gene: TRBJ1-6; CDR3 protein: ASRGVDNSPLH
clone size: .; D gene: .; V gene: TRBV6-5; J gene: TRBJ1-1; CDR3 protein: ASYLGLQAF
clone size: .; D gene: .; V gene: TRBV7-2; J gene: TRBJ1-4; CDR3 protein: ASSTYAVLNEKLF
clone size: few; D gene: .; V gene: TRBV10-3; J gene: TRBJ2-2; CDR3 protein: AIRGGEPTGELF
clone size: .; D gene: .; V gene: TRBV28; J gene: TRBJ2-3; CDR3 protein: ASSLGGTSTDTQY
clone size: .; D gene: .; V gene: TRBV5-1; J gene: TRBJ2-5; CDR3 protein: ASSLEAQETQY
clone size: .; D gene: .; V gene: TRBV11-2; J gene: TRBJ2-7; CDR3 protein: ASSSGPGTQYEQY
clone size: .; D gene: TRBD2; V gene: TRBV15; J gene: TRBJ2-4; CDR3 protein: ATSGGGIAKNIQY